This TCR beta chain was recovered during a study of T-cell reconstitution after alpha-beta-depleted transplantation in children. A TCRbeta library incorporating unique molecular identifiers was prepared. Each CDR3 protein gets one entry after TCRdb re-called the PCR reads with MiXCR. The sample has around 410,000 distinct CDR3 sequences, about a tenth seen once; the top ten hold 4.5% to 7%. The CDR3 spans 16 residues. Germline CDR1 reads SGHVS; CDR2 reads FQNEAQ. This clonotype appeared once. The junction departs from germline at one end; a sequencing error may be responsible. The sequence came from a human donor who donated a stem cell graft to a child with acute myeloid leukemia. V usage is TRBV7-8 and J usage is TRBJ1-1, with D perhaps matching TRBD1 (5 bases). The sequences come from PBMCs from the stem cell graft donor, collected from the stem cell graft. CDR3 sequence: CASSLASSGSDTAAFF. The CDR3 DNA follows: TGTGCCAGCAGCTTAGCTTCTTCCGGGTCGGACACTGCAGCTTTCTTT.